This T cell receptor (beta chain) was sequenced in a study of shared clonotypes between healthy human individuals. The V end was cut by 4 bases, the J end by 2 bases, with 4 bases between. The CDR3 runs to 12 residues. Germline lookup yields CDR1 SNHLY and CDR2 FYNNEI. Methods used by the authors: There were no quality scores in the junction-only immunoSEQ sequences, so filtering differed. TCRdb's copy holds only in-frame clones and misses some; the assay was immunoSEQ multiplex PCR. That table supplies the V and J calls and clone size; D and trimming were determined from the DNA. The repertoire includes approximately 600,000 clones, 85% to 95% of them detected once, and around 0.12% sits in the top ten. CD8 cells regarded as naive lacked CD45RO, were positively chosen for CCR7, and omitted terminally differentiated effector memory CD45RA+ cells.

The rearrangement links TRBV2 to TRBJ2-3, with D hard to call. The TCR sequence derives from a woman in her thirties in good health. Sequencing was carried out using naive CD8+ T cells sorted from blood. Here the CDR3 reads CASSAFTDTQYF. CDR3 DNA sequence: TGTGCCAGCAGTGCATTCACAGATACGCAGTATTTT.